Detailed here is one T cell receptor beta chain. The specificity of this receptor is unknown. Per-base quality was not reported, and no clone a single base away is much larger than it. The donors were healthy, HIV-negative adults with no recently reported acute infections or vaccinations. Every donor was a Caucasian adult living in Nashville, Tennessee, USA. CD4+ T cells were enriched by magnetic negative selection, after which naive cells were positively selected on CD45RA and the negative fraction was taken as the memory subset. Blood was collected by leukapheresis, and PBMCs were isolated by Ficoll-Histopaque density gradient centrifugation and then cryopreserved in liquid nitrogen vapor phase. Analytical flow cytometry was used to check the purity and quantity of every magnetically sorted T cell population. Genomic DNA was isolated from every sorted fraction and measured by UV absorbance on a Nanodrop 2000c.

This specimen belongs to a study of shared clonotypes between healthy human individuals (dated by TCRdb to about 2020). About the full investigation: The cohort included a few men and two women between 18 and 49 years of age. To estimate repertoire size and how much clonotypes are shared between individuals, the study performed deep sequencing of blood TCR repertoires from roughly five healthy adults. For each donor, three plates each were used for CD4 naive and CD4 memory, two plates were used for CD8 naive, and one plate was used for CD8 memory. Between about 0.94 and 8.9 billion PBMCs per donor were obtained by leukapheresis. To increase sequencing depth and limit assay-specific biases, different laboratories used diverse techniques to prepare libraries and sequence TCR repertoires.

V is shortened by 4 bases, J by 0 bases, and the region joining them spans 16 bases. Sequences SGHDN (CDR1) and FVKESK (CDR2) are obtained from the germline V gene. Counted from cysteine to phenylalanine, this CDR3 has 18 amino acids. Only the CDR3 portion is preserved as DNA: 54 bases, with reading frame beginning at the first base. Using the deep immunoSEQ assay, TCR CDR3 regions were amplified from genomic DNA by multiplex PCR. Extracted genomic DNA from each cell subset was spread evenly across all wells of several immunoSEQ 96-well plates, with each plate serving as a replicate. For sorted subsets, each replicate PCR was loaded with around 220 ng genomic DNA, equivalent to about 33,000 T cell genomes. The purified libraries were quantified using a Qubit 3.0 fluorometer, sized with a Bioanalyzer 2100, and then quantified again using the KAPA Library Quantification kit. Every immunoSEQ 96-well plate was sequenced on a dedicated single-read 150-cycle Illumina NextSeq 550 flow cell. The study's own analysis went as follows. Because only junctional sequences without quality scores were contained in the immunoSEQ output, filtering matching that applied to full-length reads could not be performed. To assign V/J genes and CDR3, sequences were annotated against IMGT germline references using PyIR, a Python wrapper for IgBLAST v1.9. Reads with weak V/J assignments (E-value above 1e-6), missing CDR3, stop codons, out-of-frame junctions, or ambiguous translated residues were removed. V3J clonotypes were defined by identical inferred V gene, J gene, and CDR3 amino acid sequence. Percentage overlap between repertoires was computed as shared unique clonotypes divided by the size of the smaller repertoire. Repertoire richness was assessed with RTK rarefaction, the Chao1 estimator, and Recon v2.1 estimates of unobserved clonotypes. Generation probabilities for all TCRbeta clonotypes obtained by the gDNA method from a few donors were computed using OLGA. TCRdb carries this immuneACCESS record with in-frame sequences only. Its versions omit some clonotypes, under half of them owing to an unresolved V gene in the studies checked, with the rest unexplained. The V and J calls and clone size come from that table; D and trimming were worked out from the DNA. The table for this sample lists a few million clones; just over 90% of them were counted only once. The biggest ten clones account for roughly 0.15% of the sample.

The investigation overall reported the following: Sampling was restricted to blood, and TCR repertoires in tissues likely differ from the TCR repertoires found in blood. Sharing across a handful of donors was observed for around 5% of naive CD4, 3% to 4% of naive CD8, 2% to 2.5% of memory CD4, and 0.4% of memory CD8 clonotypes. Estimated clonotype richness was generally larger for naive than for memory subsets. The small number of donors limited the genetic and exposure-history diversity represented. Pairwise subsampling led to the expectation that sequencing depth would affect the degree of clonotype sharing among donors. Even with the large sequencing depth, rarefaction of the sorted-subset datasets indicated that sequencing was incomplete. Compared with non-shared clonotypes, the clonotypes found in all four sorted-subset donors had higher generation probabilities.

This TCR derives from a man aged 18 to 30 in good health. Sequencing used naive CD4+ T cells sorted from blood. Taken with the paper, the label for cell subset or site translates to: CD45RA+ positively selected. The rearranged segments are TRBV14 and TRBJ2-6, with the D gene not clear enough to name. The CDR3 reads CASSLHLLGFSGANVLTF. The sequence in DNA is TGTGCCAGCAGCCTTCATTTATTAGGCTTCTCTGGGGCCAACGTCCTGACTTTC.